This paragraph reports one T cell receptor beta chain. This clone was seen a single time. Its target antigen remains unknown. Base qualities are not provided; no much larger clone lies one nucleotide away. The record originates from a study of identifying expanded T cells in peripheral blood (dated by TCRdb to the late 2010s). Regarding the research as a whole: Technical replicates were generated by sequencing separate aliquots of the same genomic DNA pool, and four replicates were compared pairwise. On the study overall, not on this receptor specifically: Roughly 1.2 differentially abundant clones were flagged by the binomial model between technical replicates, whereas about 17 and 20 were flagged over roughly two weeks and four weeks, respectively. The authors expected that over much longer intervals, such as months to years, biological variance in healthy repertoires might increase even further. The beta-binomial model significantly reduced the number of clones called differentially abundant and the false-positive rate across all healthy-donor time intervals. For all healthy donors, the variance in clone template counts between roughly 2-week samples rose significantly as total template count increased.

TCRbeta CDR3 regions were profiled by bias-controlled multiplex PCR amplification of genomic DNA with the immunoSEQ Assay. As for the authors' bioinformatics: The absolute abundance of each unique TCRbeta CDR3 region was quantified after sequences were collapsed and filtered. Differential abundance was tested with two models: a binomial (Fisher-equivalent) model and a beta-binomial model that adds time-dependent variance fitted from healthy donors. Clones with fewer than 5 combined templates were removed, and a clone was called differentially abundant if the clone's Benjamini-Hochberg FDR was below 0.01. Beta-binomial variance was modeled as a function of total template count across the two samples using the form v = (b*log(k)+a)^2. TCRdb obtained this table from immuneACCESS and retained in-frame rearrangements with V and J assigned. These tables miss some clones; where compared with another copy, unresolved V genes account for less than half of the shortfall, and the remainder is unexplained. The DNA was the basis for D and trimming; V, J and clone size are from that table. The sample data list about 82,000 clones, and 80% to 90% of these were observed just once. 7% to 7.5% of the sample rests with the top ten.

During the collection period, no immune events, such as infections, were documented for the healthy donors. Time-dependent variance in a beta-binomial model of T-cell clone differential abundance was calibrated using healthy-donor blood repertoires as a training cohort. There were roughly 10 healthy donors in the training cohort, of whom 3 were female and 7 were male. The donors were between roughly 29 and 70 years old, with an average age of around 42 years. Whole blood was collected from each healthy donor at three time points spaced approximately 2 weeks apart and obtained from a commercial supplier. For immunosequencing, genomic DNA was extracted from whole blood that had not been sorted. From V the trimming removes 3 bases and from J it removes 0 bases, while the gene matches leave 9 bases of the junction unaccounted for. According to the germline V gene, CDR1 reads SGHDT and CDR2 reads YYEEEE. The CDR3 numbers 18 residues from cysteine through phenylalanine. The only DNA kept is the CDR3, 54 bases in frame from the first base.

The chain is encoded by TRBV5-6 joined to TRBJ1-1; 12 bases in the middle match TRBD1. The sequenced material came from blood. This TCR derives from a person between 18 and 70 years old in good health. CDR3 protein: CASSSPGQGAGVNTEAFF. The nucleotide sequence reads TGTGCCAGCAGCTCACCGGGACAGGGGGCTGGGGTGAACACTGAAGCTTTCTTT.